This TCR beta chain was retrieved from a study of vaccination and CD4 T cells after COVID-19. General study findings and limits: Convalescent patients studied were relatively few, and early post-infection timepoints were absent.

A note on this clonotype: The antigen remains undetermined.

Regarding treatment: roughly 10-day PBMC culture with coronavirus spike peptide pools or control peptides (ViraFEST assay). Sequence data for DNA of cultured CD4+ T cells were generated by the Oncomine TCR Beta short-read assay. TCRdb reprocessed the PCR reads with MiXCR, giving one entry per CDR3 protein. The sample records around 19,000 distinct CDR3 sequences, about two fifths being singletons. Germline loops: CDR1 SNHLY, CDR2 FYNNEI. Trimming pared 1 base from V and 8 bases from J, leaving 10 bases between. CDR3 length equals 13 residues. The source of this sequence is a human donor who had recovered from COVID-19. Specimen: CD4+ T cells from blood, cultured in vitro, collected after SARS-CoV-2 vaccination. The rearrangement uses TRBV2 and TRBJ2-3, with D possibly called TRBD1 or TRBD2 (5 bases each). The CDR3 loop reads CASSEDRDGTQYF. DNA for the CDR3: TGTGCCAGCAGTGAAGACCGGGACGGTACGCAGTATTTT.